This TCR beta chain was observed in a study of CD8 T cells in Susac syndrome. RNA totalling about 0.5 to 1 ug underwent reverse transcription with random hexamers. An immunoSEQ multiplex PCR amplified TCR beta CDR3 over 54 Vbeta and 13 Jbeta. MiXCR, run by TCRdb on the immunoSEQ multiplex PCR reads, gives a single entry per CDR3 protein. The repertoire holds 160,000 or so distinct CDR3 sequences, with roughly 94% as singletons. Germline V lookup: CDR1 LGHDT, CDR2 YNNKEL (reference sequence). CDR3 length: 12 residues. The V and J ends lost 4 bases and 8 bases respectively, with 11 bases between them. Sequencing targeted TCR beta in blood CD8+ and CD4+ T cells.

The sample taken for sequencing was CD4+ T cells from PBMCs. The chain joins TRBV3-1 to TRBJ1-2, with a tentative D call TRBD1 (6 bases). This TCR came from a human donor in good health. As DNA, the CDR3 is TGTGCCAGCAGCCTGGGGGACACCGGCTACACCTTC. It is translated as CASSLGDTGYTF.